One T cell receptor (beta chain) is described in this entry. Other DNA sequences in this sample translate to the same CDR3. Germline CDR1 and CDR2: LGHDT and YNNKEL (reference sequence). The CDR3 loop spans 12 amino acids. Trimming pared 4 bases from V and 8 bases from J, leaving 11 bases between. This entry belongs to a study of control samples from healthy donors and cancer patients. The repertoire was sequenced with immunoSEQ multiplex PCR; TCRdb's copy has only in-frame clones and lacks some. Of roughly 120,000 clones listed, approximately 90% are singletons. This chain joins TRBV3-1 (or the pseudogene TRBV3-2) and TRBJ1-2; unclear D gene. This TCR was recovered from a woman aged 18-35 years in good health. Sequencing was done on a sample of blood. This CDR3 is CASSPGGRGYTF. DNA of the CDR3: TGTGCCAGCAGCCCCGGCGGGCGCGGCTACACCTTC.